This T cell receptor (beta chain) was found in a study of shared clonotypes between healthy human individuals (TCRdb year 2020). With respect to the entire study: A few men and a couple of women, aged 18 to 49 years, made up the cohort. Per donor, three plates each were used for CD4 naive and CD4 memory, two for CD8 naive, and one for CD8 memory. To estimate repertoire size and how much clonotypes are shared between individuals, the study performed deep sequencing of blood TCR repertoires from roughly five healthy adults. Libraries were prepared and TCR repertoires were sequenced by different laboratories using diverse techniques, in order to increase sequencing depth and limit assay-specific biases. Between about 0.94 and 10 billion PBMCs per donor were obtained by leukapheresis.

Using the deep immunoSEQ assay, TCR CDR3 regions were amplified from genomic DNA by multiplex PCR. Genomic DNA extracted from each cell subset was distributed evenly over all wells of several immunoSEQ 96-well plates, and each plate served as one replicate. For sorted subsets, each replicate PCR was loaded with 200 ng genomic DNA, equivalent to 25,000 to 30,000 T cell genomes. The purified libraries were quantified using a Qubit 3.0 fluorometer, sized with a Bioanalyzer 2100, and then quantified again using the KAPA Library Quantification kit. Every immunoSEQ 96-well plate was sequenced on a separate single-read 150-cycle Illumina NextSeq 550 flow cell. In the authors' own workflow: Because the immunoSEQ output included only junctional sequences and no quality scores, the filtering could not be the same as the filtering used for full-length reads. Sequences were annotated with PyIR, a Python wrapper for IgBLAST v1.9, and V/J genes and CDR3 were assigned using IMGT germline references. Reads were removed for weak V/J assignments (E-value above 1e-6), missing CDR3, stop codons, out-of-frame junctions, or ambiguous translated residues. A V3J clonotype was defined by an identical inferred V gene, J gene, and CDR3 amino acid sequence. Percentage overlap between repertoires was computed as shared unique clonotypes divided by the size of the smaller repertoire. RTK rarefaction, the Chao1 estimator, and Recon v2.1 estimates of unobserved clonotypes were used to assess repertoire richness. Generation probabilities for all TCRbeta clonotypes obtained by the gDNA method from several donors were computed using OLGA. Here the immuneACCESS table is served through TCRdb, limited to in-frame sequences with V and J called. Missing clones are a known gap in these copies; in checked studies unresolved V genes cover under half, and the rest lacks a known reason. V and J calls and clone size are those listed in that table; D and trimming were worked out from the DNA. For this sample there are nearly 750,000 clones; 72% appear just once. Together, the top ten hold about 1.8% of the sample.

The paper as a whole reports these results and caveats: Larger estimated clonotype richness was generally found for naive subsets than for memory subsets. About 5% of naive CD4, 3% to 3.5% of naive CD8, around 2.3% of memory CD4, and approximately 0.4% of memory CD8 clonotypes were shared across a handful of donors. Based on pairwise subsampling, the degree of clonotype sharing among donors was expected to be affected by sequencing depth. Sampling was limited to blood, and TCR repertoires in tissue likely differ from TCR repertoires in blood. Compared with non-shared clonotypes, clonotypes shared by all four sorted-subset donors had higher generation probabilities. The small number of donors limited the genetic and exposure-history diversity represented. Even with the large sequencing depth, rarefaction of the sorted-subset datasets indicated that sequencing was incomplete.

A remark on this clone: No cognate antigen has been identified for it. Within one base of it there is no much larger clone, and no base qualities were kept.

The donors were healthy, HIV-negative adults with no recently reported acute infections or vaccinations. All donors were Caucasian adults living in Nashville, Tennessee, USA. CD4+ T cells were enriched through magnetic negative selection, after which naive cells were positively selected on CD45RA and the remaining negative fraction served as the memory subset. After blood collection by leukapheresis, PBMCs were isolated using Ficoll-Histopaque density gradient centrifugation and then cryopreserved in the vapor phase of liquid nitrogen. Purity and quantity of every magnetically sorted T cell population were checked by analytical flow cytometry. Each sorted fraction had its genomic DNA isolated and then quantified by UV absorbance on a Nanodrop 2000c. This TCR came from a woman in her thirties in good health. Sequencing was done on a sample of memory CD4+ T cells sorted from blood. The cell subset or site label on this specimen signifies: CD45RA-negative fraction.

The CDR3 reads as follows: CAIRGDRAKETQYF. The DNA sequence is as follows: TGTGCCATCAGAGGCGACAGGGCCAAGGAGACCCAGTACTTC. Recombination linked TRBV10-3 to TRBJ2-5; TRBD1 aligns with 7 central bases. In the germline V gene, CDR1 corresponds to ENHRY and CDR2 to SYGVKD. V is pruned by 6 bases and J by 5 bases, leaving 9 bases of the junction without a gene match. The CDR3 covers 14 residues, taking in both the cysteine and the phenylalanine. Here the CDR3 DNA is all that survives: 42 bases in frame from base 1.